Listed below are T cell receptor beta chains from one sample, sequenced in a study of blood T cell repertoires in COVID-19. Assay: immunoSEQ multiplex PCR; the TCRdb copy retains only in-frame clones and omits some. The data hold approximately 200,000 clones, with about 95% observed a single time. Sequencing was performed on peripheral blood. The origin of the receptors is a man aged 25 to 40 with COVID-19, enrolled during active disease. Both conserved end residues are part of each CDR3. Fields, in order: CDR3 DNA, CDR3 protein, V gene, clone size, J gene, D gene. The D gene is left open where the match is weak. Clone size is stated in some rows and not others, as once, few, many or a class when expanded.

cdr3_nt: TGCGCCAGCAGCCAGACAGGGGGGAACTACAATGAGCAGTTCTTC; cdr3_aa: CASSQTGGNYNEQFF; v_call: TRBV4-1; clone_size: .; j_call: TRBJ2-1; d_call: TRBD1
cdr3_nt: TGTGCCAGCAGTTTTGGCACCACCCTCGGCTACACCTTC; cdr3_aa: CASSFGTTLGYTF; v_call: TRBV12-3/TRBV12-4; clone_size: .; j_call: TRBJ1-2; d_call: .
cdr3_nt: TGTGCCAGCAGCCGAGCGGGGGAAGATTACGAGCAGTACTTC; cdr3_aa: CASSRAGEDYEQYF; v_call: TRBV7-9; clone_size: few; j_call: TRBJ2-7; d_call: TRBD2
cdr3_nt: TGTGCCAGCAGTTTAGAGGTGATGAACACTGAAGCTTTCTTT; cdr3_aa: CASSLEVMNTEAFF; v_call: TRBV27; clone_size: .; j_call: TRBJ1-1; d_call: .
cdr3_nt: TGTGCCAGCAGTTTATATGCGGTGAATCAGCCCCAGCATTTT; cdr3_aa: CASSLYAVNQPQHF; v_call: TRBV27; clone_size: .; j_call: TRBJ1-5; d_call: .
cdr3_nt: TGTGCCAGCAGCCCAGGACAGAAGACTGAAGCTTTTTTT; cdr3_aa: CASSPGQKTEAFF; v_call: TRBV11-3; clone_size: .; j_call: TRBJ1-1; d_call: .
cdr3_nt: TGTGCCAGCAGCTCGGGACTAGCGGGTGGGGCCAACGTCCTGACTTTC; cdr3_aa: CASSSGLAGGANVLTF; v_call: TRBV7-7; clone_size: .; j_call: TRBJ2-6; d_call: TRBD2
cdr3_nt: TGCGCCAGCAGCCTTGAACCCGGGACAGGGAATGAAAAACTGTTTTTT; cdr3_aa: CASSLEPGTGNEKLFF; v_call: TRBV5-1; clone_size: .; j_call: TRBJ1-4; d_call: TRBD1
cdr3_nt: TGTGCCAGCAGCGTAAAGGGACAGTCCTACGAGCAGTACTTC; cdr3_aa: CASSVKGQSYEQYF; v_call: TRBV9; clone_size: .; j_call: TRBJ2-7; d_call: TRBD1
cdr3_nt: TGCGCCAGCAGCAGCACCGTGGGAGGGGCCTACAATGAGCAGTTCTTC; cdr3_aa: CASSSTVGGAYNEQFF; v_call: TRBV5-1; clone_size: .; j_call: TRBJ2-1; d_call: TRBD2
cdr3_nt: TGTGCCAGCAGCCGACAGGGTGACTATGGCTACACCTTC; cdr3_aa: CASSRQGDYGYTF; v_call: TRBV7-9; clone_size: .; j_call: TRBJ1-2; d_call: TRBD1
cdr3_nt: TGTGCCAGTAGTACGGCGGGCAGGGGGCTCGGTGGCTACACCTTC; cdr3_aa: CASSTAGRGLGGYTF; v_call: TRBV19; clone_size: .; j_call: TRBJ1-2; d_call: TRBD1
cdr3_nt: TGCGCCAGCAGCTATTCGGGGGGAAACACTGAAGCTTTCTTT; cdr3_aa: CASSYSGGNTEAFF; v_call: TRBV5-1; clone_size: .; j_call: TRBJ1-1; d_call: .
cdr3_nt: TGTGCCAGTAGTTTAAACTTCGCGGGCTCACCCCTCCACTTT; cdr3_aa: CASSLNFAGSPLHF; v_call: TRBV19; clone_size: .; j_call: TRBJ1-6; d_call: .
cdr3_nt: TGTGCCAGCAGCAGTCCCGGGACTAGCCACGAGCAGTACTTC; cdr3_aa: CASSSPGTSHEQYF; v_call: TRBV13; clone_size: .; j_call: TRBJ2-7; d_call: TRBD2
cdr3_nt: TGTGCCAGCACCGTAGCGGGGGGCACCGGGGAGCTGTTTTTT; cdr3_aa: CASTVAGGTGELFF; v_call: TRBV3-1/TRBV3-2; clone_size: .; j_call: TRBJ2-2; d_call: TRBD2
cdr3_nt: TGTGCCAGCAGTCGACCGGGACAGTTACAATATGGCTACACCTTC; cdr3_aa: CASSRPGQLQYGYTF; v_call: TRBV6-5; clone_size: .; j_call: TRBJ1-2; d_call: TRBD1
cdr3_nt: TGTGCCAGCAGTTTATTGGCAGGGGGCAAGGAAGTTGAAGCTTTCTTT; cdr3_aa: CASSLLAGGKEVEAFF; v_call: TRBV27; clone_size: .; j_call: TRBJ1-1; d_call: TRBD1
cdr3_nt: TGCGCCAGTCGACCGGGACAGGGTTACGAGCAGTACTTC; cdr3_aa: CASRPGQGYEQYF; v_call: TRBV5-1; clone_size: .; j_call: TRBJ2-7; d_call: TRBD1
cdr3_nt: TGTGCCAGCAGCTTGGTTATAGATCCTAACTATGGCTACACCTTC; cdr3_aa: CASSLVIDPNYGYTF; v_call: TRBV5-5; clone_size: .; j_call: TRBJ1-2; d_call: .
cdr3_nt: TGTGCCTGGGACCGGGACAAAGACACCGGGGAGCTGTTTTTT; cdr3_aa: CAWDRDKDTGELFF; v_call: TRBV30; clone_size: .; j_call: TRBJ2-2; d_call: .
cdr3_nt: TGTGCCATCAAAGGGGTTCCCTCCACAGATACGCAGTATTTT; cdr3_aa: CAIKGVPSTDTQYF; v_call: TRBV10-3; clone_size: .; j_call: TRBJ2-3; d_call: .
cdr3_nt: TGTGCCAGCAGCGCCCAAGCGGCCTCGGGTGAAAAACTGTTTTTT; cdr3_aa: CASSAQAASGEKLFF; v_call: TRBV9; clone_size: .; j_call: TRBJ1-4; d_call: .
cdr3_nt: TGCGCCAGCAGCTTGGCCCCTAGCGGACAAGAGACCCAGTACTTC; cdr3_aa: CASSLAPSGQETQYF; v_call: TRBV5-1; clone_size: .; j_call: TRBJ2-5; d_call: TRBD2
cdr3_nt: TGTGCCAGCAGGGGACAGGGAAACACCGGGGAGCTGTTTTTT; cdr3_aa: CASRGQGNTGELFF; v_call: TRBV25-1; clone_size: .; j_call: TRBJ2-2; d_call: TRBD1
cdr3_nt: TGCGCCAGCAGCCAAGGAGACGGGGGGATTAGGACAGATACGCAGTATTTT; cdr3_aa: CASSQGDGGIRTDTQYF; v_call: TRBV4-1; clone_size: .; j_call: TRBJ2-3; d_call: TRBD2
cdr3_nt: TGTGCCAGCAGCGTAGGGGGGAGGCTGCCTAATTCACCCCTCCACTTT; cdr3_aa: CASSVGGRLPNSPLHF; v_call: TRBV9; clone_size: .; j_call: TRBJ1-6; d_call: .
cdr3_nt: TGTGCCAGCAGTGAAGCGCGAGGGAGTCGGCAAGAGACCCAGTACTTC; cdr3_aa: CASSEARGSRQETQYF; v_call: TRBV6-1; clone_size: .; j_call: TRBJ2-5; d_call: .
cdr3_nt: TGTGCCAGCAGCCCCCTCACTGGTAGGGGCTCCTACAATGAGCAGTTCTTC; cdr3_aa: CASSPLTGRGSYNEQFF; v_call: TRBV14; clone_size: .; j_call: TRBJ2-1; d_call: .
cdr3_nt: TGTGCCTGGAGTGTACGACAGGGGTATAATTCACCCCTCCACTTT; cdr3_aa: CAWSVRQGYNSPLHF; v_call: TRBV30; clone_size: .; j_call: TRBJ1-6; d_call: TRBD1
cdr3_nt: TGCGCCAGCAGCTTAAGCGGGGATTACAATGAGCAGTTCTTC; cdr3_aa: CASSLSGDYNEQFF; v_call: TRBV5-1; clone_size: .; j_call: TRBJ2-1; d_call: TRBD2
cdr3_nt: TGCAGCGCCCAGACAGGGGAGGACCAGCCCCAGCATTTT; cdr3_aa: CSAQTGEDQPQHF; v_call: TRBV29-1; clone_size: .; j_call: TRBJ1-5; d_call: TRBD1
cdr3_nt: TGTGCCAGCAGTGACTCTTTCAGGGCTGCGAACACCGGGGAGCTGTTTTTT; cdr3_aa: CASSDSFRAANTGELFF; v_call: TRBV6-4; clone_size: .; j_call: TRBJ2-2; d_call: .
cdr3_nt: TGCGCCAGCAGCCAAGCCGGCGGGTCCTACGAGCAGTACTTC; cdr3_aa: CASSQAGGSYEQYF; v_call: TRBV4-1; clone_size: .; j_call: TRBJ2-7; d_call: .
cdr3_nt: TGTGCCAGCAGCCAAAGTGCTAGCGGGAGCACAGATACGCAGTATTTT; cdr3_aa: CASSQSASGSTDTQYF; v_call: TRBV3-1/TRBV3-2; clone_size: .; j_call: TRBJ2-3; d_call: TRBD2
cdr3_nt: TGTGCCACCGGGACTACAGATACGCAGTATTTT; cdr3_aa: CATGTTDTQYF; v_call: TRBV24-1; clone_size: .; j_call: TRBJ2-3; d_call: .
cdr3_nt: TGTGCCAGCAGCGGGACAAACTCTGGAAACACCATATATTTT; cdr3_aa: CASSGTNSGNTIYF; v_call: TRBV6-5; clone_size: .; j_call: TRBJ1-3; d_call: .
cdr3_nt: TGTGCCAGCAGCGTAGGGGGCCGTAGCACAGATACGCAGTATTTT; cdr3_aa: CASSVGGRSTDTQYF; v_call: TRBV9; clone_size: .; j_call: TRBJ2-3; d_call: .